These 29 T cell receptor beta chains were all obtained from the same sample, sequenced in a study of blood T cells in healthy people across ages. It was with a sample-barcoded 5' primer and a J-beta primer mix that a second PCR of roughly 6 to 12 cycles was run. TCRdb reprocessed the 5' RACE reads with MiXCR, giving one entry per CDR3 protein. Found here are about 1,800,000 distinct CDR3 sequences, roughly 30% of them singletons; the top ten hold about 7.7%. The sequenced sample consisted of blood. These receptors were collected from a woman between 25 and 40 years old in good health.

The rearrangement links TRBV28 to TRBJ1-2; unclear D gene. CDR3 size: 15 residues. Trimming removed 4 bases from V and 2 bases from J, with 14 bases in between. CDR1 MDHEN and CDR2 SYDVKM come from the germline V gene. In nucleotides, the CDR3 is TGTGCCAGCAGTTCTCCCGGAGATCGAAACTATGGCTACACCTTC. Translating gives CASSSPGDRNYGYTF.

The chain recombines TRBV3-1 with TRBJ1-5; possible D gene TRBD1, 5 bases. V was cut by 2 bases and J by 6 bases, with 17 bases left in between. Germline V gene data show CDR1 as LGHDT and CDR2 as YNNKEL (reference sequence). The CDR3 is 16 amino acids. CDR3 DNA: TGTGCCAGCAGCCAACGAATTGGGCAGGGTGCTCAGCCCCAGCATTTT. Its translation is CASSQRIGQGAQPQHF.

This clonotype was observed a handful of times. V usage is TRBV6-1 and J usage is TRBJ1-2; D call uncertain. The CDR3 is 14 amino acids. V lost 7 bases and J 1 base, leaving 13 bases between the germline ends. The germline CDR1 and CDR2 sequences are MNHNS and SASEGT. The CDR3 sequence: CASTEGLLNYGYTF. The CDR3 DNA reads TGTGCCAGCACCGAGGGCCTGCTTAACTATGGCTACACCTTC.

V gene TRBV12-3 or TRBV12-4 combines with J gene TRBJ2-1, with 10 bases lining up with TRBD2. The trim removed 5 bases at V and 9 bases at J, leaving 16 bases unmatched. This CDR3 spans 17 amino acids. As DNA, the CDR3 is TGTGCCAGCAGTCCGACTAGCGGGCTGGGGGCTTTTTTTGAGCAGTTCTTC. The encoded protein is CASSPTSGLGAFFEQFF.

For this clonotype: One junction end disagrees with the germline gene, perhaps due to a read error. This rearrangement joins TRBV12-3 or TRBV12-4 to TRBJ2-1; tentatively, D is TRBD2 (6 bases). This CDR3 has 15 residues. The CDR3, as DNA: TGTGCCAGCAGTCCTAGGGGAGGTTGGATGTATGAGCAGTCCTTC. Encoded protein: CASSPRGGWMYEQSF.

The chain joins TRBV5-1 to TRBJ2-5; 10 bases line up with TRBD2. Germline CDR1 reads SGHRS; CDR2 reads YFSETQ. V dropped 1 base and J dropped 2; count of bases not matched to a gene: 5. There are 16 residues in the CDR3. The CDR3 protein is CASSLSASGGQETQYF. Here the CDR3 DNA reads TGCGCCAGCAGCTTGAGCGCTAGCGGGGGACAAGAGACCCAGTACTTC.

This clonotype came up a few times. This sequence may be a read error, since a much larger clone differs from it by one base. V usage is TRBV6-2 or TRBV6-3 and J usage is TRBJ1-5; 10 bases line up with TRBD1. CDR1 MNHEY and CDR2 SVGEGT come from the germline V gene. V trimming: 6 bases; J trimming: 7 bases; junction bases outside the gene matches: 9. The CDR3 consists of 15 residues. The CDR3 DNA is TGTGCCAGCAGCCCACAGACAGGGGGCCGGCAGCCCCAGCATTTT. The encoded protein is CASSPQTGGRQPQHF.

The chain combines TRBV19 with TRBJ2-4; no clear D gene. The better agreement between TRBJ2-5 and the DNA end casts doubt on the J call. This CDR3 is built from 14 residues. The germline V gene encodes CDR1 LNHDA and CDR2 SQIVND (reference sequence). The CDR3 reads CASSIDLAEETQYF. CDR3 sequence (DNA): TGTGCCAGTAGTATAGATCTGGCAGAGGAGACCCAGTACTTC.

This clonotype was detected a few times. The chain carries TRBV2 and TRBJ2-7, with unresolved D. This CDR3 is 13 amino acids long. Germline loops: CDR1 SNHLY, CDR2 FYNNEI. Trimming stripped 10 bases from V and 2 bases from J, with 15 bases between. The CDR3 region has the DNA TGTGCCACGGATTCGGACGGAGCCTACGAGCAGTACTTC. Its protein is CATDSDGAYEQYF.

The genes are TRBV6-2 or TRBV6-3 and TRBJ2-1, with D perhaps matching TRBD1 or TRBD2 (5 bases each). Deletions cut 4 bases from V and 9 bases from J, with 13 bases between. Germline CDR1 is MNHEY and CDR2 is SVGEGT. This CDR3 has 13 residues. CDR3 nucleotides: TGTGCCAGCAGTTCCCTGAGGGGCCGTGAGCAGTTCTTC. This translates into CASSSLRGREQFF.

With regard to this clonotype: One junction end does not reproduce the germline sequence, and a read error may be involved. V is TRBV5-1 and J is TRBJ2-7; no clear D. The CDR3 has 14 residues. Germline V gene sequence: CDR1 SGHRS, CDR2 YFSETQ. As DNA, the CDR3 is TGCGCCAGCAGCCCCGGACCCATCTCCGACGAGCAGTACTTC. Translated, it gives CASSPGPISDEQYF.

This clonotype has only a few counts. CDR3 nucleotides: TGTGCCAGCAGCTTATTACCCAACCCTACCAATGAGCAGTTCTTC. It translates to CASSLLPNPTNEQFF. The chain is built from TRBV7-2 and TRBJ2-1; D is unresolved. The CDR3 contains 15 residues. The V gene lost 2 bases and the J gene lost 6 bases, with 14 bases spanning the gap. The germline CDR1 and CDR2 sequences are SGHTA and FQGNSA.

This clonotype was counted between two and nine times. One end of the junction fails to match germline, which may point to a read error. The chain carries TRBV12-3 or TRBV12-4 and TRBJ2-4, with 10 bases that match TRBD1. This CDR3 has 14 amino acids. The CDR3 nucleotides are TGTGCCGGCAGTCCTCGGACAGGGGGTAACATTCAGTACTTC. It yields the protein CAGSPRTGGNIQYF.

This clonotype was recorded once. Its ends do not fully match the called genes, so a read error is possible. CDR3 in amino acids: CTSSSPTGPNEKRFF. The CDR3 DNA is TGTACCAGCAGTTCCCCGACAGGGCCTAATGAAAAAAGGTTTTTT. The genes are TRBV25-1 and TRBJ1-4; 7 bases are shared with TRBD1. Germline CDR1 MGHDK, CDR2 SYGVNS. This CDR3 has 15 residues.

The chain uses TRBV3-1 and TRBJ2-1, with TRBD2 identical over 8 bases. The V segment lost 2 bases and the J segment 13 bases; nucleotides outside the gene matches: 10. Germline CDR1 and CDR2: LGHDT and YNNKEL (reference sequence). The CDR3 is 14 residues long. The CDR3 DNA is TGTGCCAGCAGCCAAAGGGCTAGCGGGCGCAATCAGTTCTTC. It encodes CASSQRASGRNQFF.

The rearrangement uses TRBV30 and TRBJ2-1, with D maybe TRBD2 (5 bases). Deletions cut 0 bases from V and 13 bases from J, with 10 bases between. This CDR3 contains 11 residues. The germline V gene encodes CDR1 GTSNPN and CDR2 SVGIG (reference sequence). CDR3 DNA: TGTGCCTGGAGTGTAGTTAGCGCTCAGTTCTTC. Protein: CAWSVVSAQFF.

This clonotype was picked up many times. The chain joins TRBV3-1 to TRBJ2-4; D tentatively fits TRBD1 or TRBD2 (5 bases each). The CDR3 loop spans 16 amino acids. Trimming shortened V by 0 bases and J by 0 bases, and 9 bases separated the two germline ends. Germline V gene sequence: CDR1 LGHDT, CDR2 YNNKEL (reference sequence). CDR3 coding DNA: TGTGCCAGCAGCCAAGATGGGACCGCAGCCAAAAACATTCAGTACTTC. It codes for CASSQDGTAAKNIQYF.

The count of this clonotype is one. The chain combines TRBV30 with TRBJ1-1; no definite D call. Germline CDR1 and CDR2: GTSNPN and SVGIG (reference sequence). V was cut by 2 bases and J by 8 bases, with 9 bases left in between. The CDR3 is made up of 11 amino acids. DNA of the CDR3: TGTGCCTGGAGTAGGGAGTCCGAAGCTTTCTTT. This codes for CAWSRESEAFF.

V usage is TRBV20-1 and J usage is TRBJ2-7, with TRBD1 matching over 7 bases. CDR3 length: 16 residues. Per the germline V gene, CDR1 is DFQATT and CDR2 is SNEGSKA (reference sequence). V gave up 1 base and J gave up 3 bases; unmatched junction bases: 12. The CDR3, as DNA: TGCAGTGCTAGAGCCCAGAAAGGACAGGCTTTCTACGAGCAGTACTTC. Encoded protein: CSARAQKGQAFYEQYF.

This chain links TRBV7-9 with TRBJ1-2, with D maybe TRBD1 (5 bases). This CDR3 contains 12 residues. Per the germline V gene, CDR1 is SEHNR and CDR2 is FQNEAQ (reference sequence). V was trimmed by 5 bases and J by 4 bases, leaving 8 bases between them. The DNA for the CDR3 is TGTGCCAGCAGCATCGACAGCTATGGCTACACCTTC. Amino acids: CASSIDSYGYTF.

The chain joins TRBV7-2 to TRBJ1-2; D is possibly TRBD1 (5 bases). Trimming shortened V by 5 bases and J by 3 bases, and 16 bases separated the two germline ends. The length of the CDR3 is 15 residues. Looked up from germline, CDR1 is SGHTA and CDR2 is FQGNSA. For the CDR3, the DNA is TGTGCCAGCAGCCCTATAGGCGGGGACTACTATGGCTACACCTTC. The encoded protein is CASSPIGGDYYGYTF.

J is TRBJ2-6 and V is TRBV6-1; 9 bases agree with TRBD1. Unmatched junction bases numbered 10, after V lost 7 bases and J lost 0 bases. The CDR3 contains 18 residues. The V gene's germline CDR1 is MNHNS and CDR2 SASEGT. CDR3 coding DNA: TGTGCCAGCACCAAGGGGAGGACAGGGGACTCTGGGGCCAACGTCCTGACTTTC. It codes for CASTKGRTGDSGANVLTF.

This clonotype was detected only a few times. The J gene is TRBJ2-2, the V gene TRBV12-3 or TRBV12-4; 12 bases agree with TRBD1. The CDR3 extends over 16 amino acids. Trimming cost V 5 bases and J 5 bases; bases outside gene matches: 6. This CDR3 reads CASSDPGQGATGELFF. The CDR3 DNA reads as TGTGCCAGCAGTGACCCGGGACAGGGGGCTACCGGGGAGCTGTTTTTT.

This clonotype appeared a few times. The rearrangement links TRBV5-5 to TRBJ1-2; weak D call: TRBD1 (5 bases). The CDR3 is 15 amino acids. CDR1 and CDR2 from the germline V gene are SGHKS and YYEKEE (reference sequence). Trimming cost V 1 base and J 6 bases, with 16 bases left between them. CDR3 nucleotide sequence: TGTGCCAGCAGCTTGATCAGCCGGGACCCCAATGGCTACACCTTC. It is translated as CASSLISRDPNGYTF. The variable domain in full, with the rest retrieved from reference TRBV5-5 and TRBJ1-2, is DAGVTQSPTHLIKTRGQQVTLRCSPISGHKSVSWYQQVLGQGPQFIFQYYEKEERGRGNFPDRFSARQFPNYSSELNVNALLLGDSALYLCASSLISRDPNGYTFGSGTRLTVV.

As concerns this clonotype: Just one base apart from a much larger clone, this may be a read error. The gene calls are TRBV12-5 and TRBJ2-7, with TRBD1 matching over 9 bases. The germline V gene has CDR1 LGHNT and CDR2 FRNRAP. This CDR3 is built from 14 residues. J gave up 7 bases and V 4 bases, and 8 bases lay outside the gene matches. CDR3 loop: CASGSGTGRGEQYF. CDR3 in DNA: TGTGCTAGTGGTTCGGGGACAGGGAGGGGGGAGCAGTACTTC.

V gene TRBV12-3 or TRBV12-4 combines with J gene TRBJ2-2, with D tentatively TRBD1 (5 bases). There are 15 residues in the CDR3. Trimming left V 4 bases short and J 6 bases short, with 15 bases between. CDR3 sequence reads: CASSSQEVGAGELFF. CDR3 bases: TGTGCCAGCAGTTCACAGGAAGTGGGTGCCGGGGAGCTGTTTTTT.

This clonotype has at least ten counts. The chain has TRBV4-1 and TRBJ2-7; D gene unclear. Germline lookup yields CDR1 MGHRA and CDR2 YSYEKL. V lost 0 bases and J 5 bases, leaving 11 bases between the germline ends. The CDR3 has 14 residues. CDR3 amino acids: CASSQEGQAHEQYF. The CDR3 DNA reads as TGCGCCAGCAGCCAAGAGGGCCAGGCACACGAGCAGTACTTC.

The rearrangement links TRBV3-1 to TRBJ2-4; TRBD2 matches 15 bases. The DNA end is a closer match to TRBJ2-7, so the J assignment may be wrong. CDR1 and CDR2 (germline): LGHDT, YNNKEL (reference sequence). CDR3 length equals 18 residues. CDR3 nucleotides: TGTGCCAGCAGCCCGCGGACTAGCGGGGGGGTCAGGATCTACGAGCAGTACTTC. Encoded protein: CASSPRTSGGVRIYEQYF.

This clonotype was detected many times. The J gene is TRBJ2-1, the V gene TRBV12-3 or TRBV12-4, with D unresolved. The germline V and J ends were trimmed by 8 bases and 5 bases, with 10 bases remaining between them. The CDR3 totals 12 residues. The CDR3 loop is CASANGNNEQFF. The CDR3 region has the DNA TGTGCCAGCGCTAACGGTAACAATGAGCAGTTCTTC.